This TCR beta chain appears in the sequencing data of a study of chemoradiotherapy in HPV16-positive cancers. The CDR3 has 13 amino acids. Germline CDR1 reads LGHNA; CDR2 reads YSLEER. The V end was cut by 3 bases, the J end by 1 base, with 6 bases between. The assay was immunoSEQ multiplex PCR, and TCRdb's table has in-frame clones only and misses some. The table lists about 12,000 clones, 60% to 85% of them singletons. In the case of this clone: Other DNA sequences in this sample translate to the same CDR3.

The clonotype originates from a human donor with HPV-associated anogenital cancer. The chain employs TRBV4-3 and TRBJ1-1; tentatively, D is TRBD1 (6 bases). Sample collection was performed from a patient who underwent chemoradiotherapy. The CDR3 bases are TGCGCCAGCAGCCAGGACAGGAACACTGAAGCTTTCTTT. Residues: CASSQDRNTEAFF.